Reported below is one T cell receptor (beta chain). Its antigen is still unknown. The sample's treatment: about 20 received Ad26.COV2.S at low or high dose, single or two shots; about 5 received placebo; per-sample allocation not given. After the first vaccine or placebo injection, samples were drawn on day 63. This specimen belongs to a study of Ad26.COV2.S vaccination and SARS-CoV-2 variants. The wider study: Intramuscular Ad26.COV2.S doses were given once or twice, 56 days apart.

This CDR3 is built from 12 residues. The germline V and J ends were trimmed by 5 bases and 6 bases, with 11 bases remaining between them. General study findings and limits: Recipients of vaccine and of placebo showed similar breadth of their non-spike TCR repertoires. Spike-specific TCR breadth was greater after Ad26.COV2.S than placebo.

Using immunoSEQ multiplex PCR, the repertoire was profiled, and TCRdb retains in-frame clones only, with some absent. The sample comprises some 420,000 clones, around 87% of which are singletons, and roughly 4% rests with the top ten. Sequenced here: peripheral blood, sampled in a trial of Ad26.COV2.S vaccine versus placebo. This TCR was recovered from a person between 18 and 60 years old who received the Ad26.COV2.S COVID-19 vaccine or a placebo. The chain combines TRBV12-3 or TRBV12-4 with TRBJ2-7; D possibly corresponds to TRBD2 (6 bases). The CDR3 DNA is TGTGCCAGCAGTATATTGGGGGGCGAGCAGTACTTC. Its protein product is CASSILGGEQYF.